This T cell receptor (beta chain) was sequenced during a study of CD8 T cells in ankylosing spondylitis (dated by TCRdb to the late 2010s). Looking at the study overall: The study profiled T cell receptor beta repertoires in healthy donors and ankylosing spondylitis patients to find disease-linked TCR variants. The whole study cohort included over a hundred healthy donors and around 24 ankylosing spondylitis patients. Samples of peripheral blood were taken, and for ankylosing spondylitis patients, synovial fluid was collected as well.

Sequencing took place on an Illumina HiSeq 2500. Quantitative 5'-RACE with molecular barcodes was used to prepare TCR beta libraries. Under the source paper's analysis protocol: To identify disease-linked TCR variants, a new computational method was used, one built on a probabilistic model of VDJ rearrangement. TCRdb passed the public sequencing reads through fastp at Q25 and MiXCR, retaining productive beta sequences. Entries are consolidated by CDR3 protein sequence, retaining the most common genes and DNA. Clone size and V and J calls follow TCRdb, not the original study. This sample has fewer than 650,000 distinct CDR3 sequences in its table, and 10% to 15% of those were observed once. Nearly 7% of the sample goes to the ten largest clones. As encoded in the germline V gene (reference sequence), CDR1 is DFQATT while CDR2 is SNEGSKA. At the junction V is shortened by 3 bases and J by 4 bases, with 13 bases in between. The CDR3 goes from the cysteine to the phenylalanine over 14 residues. Kept here is only the CDR3 DNA, which spans 42 bases and is read in frame from base 1.

This clonotype has at least ten counts. Its antigen target is currently unknown. No quality values exist for individual bases; no much larger clone is one base distant. Paper-wide results and their limitations: Some of the motif variants had been reported before in the synovial fluid and blood of reactive arthritis patients, a finding that suggests common disease-initiation mechanisms. A TCR beta motif made up of about eight highly homologous amino acid variants appeared to be characteristic of blood from ankylosing spondylitis patients. The disease-linked clones had a CD8+ phenotype and were found at relatively low frequencies in peripheral blood. According to the report, matched synovial fluid samples from ankylosing spondylitis patients were significantly enriched for the disease-linked clones.

The sample consisted of blood, either unsorted or a sorted T cell fraction (not recorded which). The sequence links TRBV20-1 to TRBJ2-1, with an unclear D gene assignment. The TCR was taken from a male donor with ankylosing spondylitis. The nucleotide sequence is TGCAGTGCTAGGCAGGACGGCCCATACAATGAGCAGTTCTTC. It translates as CSARQDGPYNEQFF.